This T cell receptor beta chain was sequenced in a study of cytomegalovirus exposure and HLA in healthy donors. Study-wide context: Of roughly 360 genotyped donors, 81% grouped in the Caucasian-associated ancestry cluster. Study outcomes and limitations: The majority of CMV-associated TCR beta chains were reported as apparently HLA-restricted in a later analysis. Indistinguishability led to the exclusion of some V segments, TRBV6-2 and TRBV6-3 included.

The PCR used 60 Vbeta and 13 Jbeta primers. The repertoire was sequenced with immunoSEQ multiplex PCR; TCRdb's copy has only in-frame clones and lacks some. In total, the table holds about 39,000 clones. Note on this clone: The target antigen is unknown.

The CDR3 length is 18 residues. CDR1 is SNHLY and CDR2 is FYNNEI in the germline V gene. V lost 2 bases, J lost 4 bases, and 10 bases stayed unmatched. The chain employs TRBV2 and TRBJ2-2, with 10 bases that match TRBD2. This receptor was identified in a woman aged 25-40 years in good health and CMV-seropositive. Sequencing input: PBMCs. The CDR3 DNA sequence: TGTGCCAGCAGTGAATGGCTAGCGGGGGCCTCGAGCACCGGGGAGCTGTTTTTT. This codes for CASSEWLAGASSTGELFF.